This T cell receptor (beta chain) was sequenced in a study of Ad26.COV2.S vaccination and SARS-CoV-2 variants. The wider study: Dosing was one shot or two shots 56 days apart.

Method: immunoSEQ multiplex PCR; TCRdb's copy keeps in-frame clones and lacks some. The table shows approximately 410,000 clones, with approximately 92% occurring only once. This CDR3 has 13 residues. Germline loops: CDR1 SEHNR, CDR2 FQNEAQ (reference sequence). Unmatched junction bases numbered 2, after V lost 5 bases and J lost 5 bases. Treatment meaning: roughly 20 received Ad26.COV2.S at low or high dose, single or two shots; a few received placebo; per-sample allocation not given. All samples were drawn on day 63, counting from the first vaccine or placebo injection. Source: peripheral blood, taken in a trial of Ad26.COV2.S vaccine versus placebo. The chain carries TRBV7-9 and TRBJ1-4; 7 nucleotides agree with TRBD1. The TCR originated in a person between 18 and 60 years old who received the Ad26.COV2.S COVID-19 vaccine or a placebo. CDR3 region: CASSPTGNEKLFF. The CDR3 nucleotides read TGTGCCAGCAGCCCGACAGGGAATGAAAAACTGTTTTTT.